Listed below are T cell receptor beta chains from one sample, sequenced in a study of CD8 T cells in ankylosing spondylitis. TCRdb re-called the 5' RACE reads through MiXCR, storing one row per CDR3 protein. The sample contains 240,000 or so distinct CDR3 sequences, approximately 9% of which appear only once. The sequenced sample was blood, either unsorted or a sorted T cell fraction (not recorded which). The receptors come from a male donor with ankylosing spondylitis or in good health (not recorded which). Both conserved end residues are part of each CDR3. D genes are given only for firm matches. Not all rows give a size; the values are once, few, many and, for expanded clones, a class.

D	V	size	J	CDR3	DNA
NA	TRBV18	few	TRBJ2-7	CASSPPGVRSYEQYF	TGTGCCAGCTCGCCACCGGGGGTGAGGTCCTACGAGCAGTACTTC
NA	TRBV25-1	many	TRBJ1-2	CASSELDRGYTF	TGTGCCAGCAGTGAATTAGATAGGGGCTACACCTTC
NA	TRBV5-1	many	TRBJ2-7	CASGPGTESSYEQYF	TGCGCCAGCGGTCCCGGGACTGAGAGCTCCTACGAGCAGTACTTC
NA	TRBV3-1	many	TRBJ1-2	CASSQGTPGYTF	TGTGCCAGCAGCCAAGGAACCCCTGGCTACACCTTC
TRBD2	TRBV5-1	NA	TRBJ2-7	CASSLGAGNEQYF	TGCGCCAGCAGCCTCGGAGCGGGGAACGAGCAGTACTTC
TRBD1	TRBV6-1	many	TRBJ2-3	CASKRGRTGGFLTDTQYF	TGTGCCAGCAAACGAGGAAGGACAGGGGGTTTTCTGACAGATACGCAGTATTTT
NA	TRBV7-8	many	TRBJ2-7	CASSVSSRSGSEQYF	TGTGCCAGCAGCGTATCTTCCCGTTCAGGGAGCGAGCAGTACTTC
TRBD2	TRBV7-8	many	TRBJ2-3	CASSPGGAPDTQYF	TGTGCCAGCAGCCCCGGGGGGGCACCAGATACGCAGTATTTT
TRBD2	TRBV7-8	many	TRBJ2-1	CASSLEVEAGGPREAEQFF	TGTGCCAGCAGCTTAGAGGTAGAAGCGGGGGGGCCTAGAGAGGCAGAGCAGTTCTTC
TRBD2	TRBV5-4	NA	TRBJ2-7	CASSLGTSPFNEQYF	TGTGCCAGCAGCTTGGGGACTAGCCCTTTTAACGAGCAGTACTTC
NA	TRBV7-3	NA	TRBJ2-3	CASSLEQGDTQYF	TGTGCCAGCAGCTTAGAGCAGGGAGATACGCAGTATTTT
TRBD1	TRBV6-1	few	TRBJ1-2	CASSPRGRDGYTF	TGTGCCAGCAGTCCCAGGGGGAGGGATGGCTACACCTTC
NA	TRBV5-1	many	TRBJ2-3	CASSPRVGDTQYF	TGCGCCAGCAGCCCCAGGGTAGGGGATACGCAGTATTTT
NA	TRBV12-3/TRBV12-4	few	TRBJ2-7	CASSPGRPHEQYF	TGTGCCAGCAGTCCCGGGCGACCTCACGAGCAGTACTTC
NA	TRBV14	NA	TRBJ2-7	CASSQGRPPGDEQYF	TGTGCCAGCAGCCAAGGAAGGCCCCCCGGGGACGAGCAGTACTTC
TRBD1	TRBV12-3/TRBV12-4	many	TRBJ2-7	CASSDRDREQYF	TGTGCCAGCAGTGACCGGGACAGGGAGCAGTACTTC
NA	TRBV20-1	few	TRBJ2-2	CSARKAGLTGTGELFF	TGCAGTGCTAGAAAGGCAGGACTCACTGGGACCGGGGAGCTGTTTTTT
NA	TRBV10-3	many	TRBJ1-4	CAIRATTNEKLFF	TGTGCCATCAGGGCAACAACTAATGAAAAACTGTTTTTT
NA	TRBV6-5	NA	TRBJ2-4	CASSYSEGGKNIQYF	TGTGCCAGCAGTTACAGTGAGGGAGGAAAAAACATTCAGTACTTC
TRBD1	TRBV7-3	many	TRBJ2-2	CASSLTADRVTGELFF	TGTGCCAGCAGCTTAACGGCGGACAGGGTCACCGGGGAGCTGTTTTTT
TRBD2	TRBV20-1	many	TRBJ2-5	CSAKRTSGSVETQYF	TGCAGTGCTAAAAGGACTAGCGGGAGTGTAGAGACCCAGTACTTC
NA	TRBV6-1	many	TRBJ2-2	CASSEAWTGELFF	TGTGCCAGCAGTGAAGCGTGGACCGGGGAGCTGTTTTTT
NA	TRBV12-3/TRBV12-4	many	TRBJ1-1	CASSPHQDRMNTEAFF	TGTGCCAGCAGTCCTCACCAAGACAGGATGAACACTGAAGCTTTCTTT
TRBD1	TRBV12-3/TRBV12-4	many	TRBJ1-5	CASSLDRGNWKPQHF	TGTGCCAGCAGCCTTGACAGGGGGAACTGGAAGCCCCAGCATTTT
TRBD1	TRBV5-1	many	TRBJ2-2	CASSSGQTGWLNTGELFF	TGCGCCAGCAGCTCTGGGCAGACAGGGTGGTTGAACACCGGGGAGCTGTTTTTT
NA	TRBV18	many	TRBJ2-7	CASSLQEGYEQYF	TGTGCCAGCTCATTACAGGAGGGCTACGAGCAGTACTTC
NA	TRBV18	many	TRBJ2-2	CASSPPVGAAGELFF	TGTGCCAGCTCACCACCGGTAGGGGCCGCCGGGGAGCTGTTTTTT
TRBD1	TRBV11-2	NA	TRBJ2-2	CASSSRLFGRGRMVGELFF	TGTGCCAGCAGCTCACGTTTGTTTGGCAGGGGGCGTATGGTCGGGGAGCTGTTTTTT
TRBD2	TRBV5-4	many	TRBJ2-3	CASSLAGADTQYF	TGTGCCAGCAGCTTAGCGGGAGCAGATACGCAGTATTTT
TRBD2	TRBV5-1	many	TRBJ2-5	CASSLAGGPEETQYF	TGCGCCAGCAGCTTGGCGGGAGGGCCTGAGGAGACCCAGTACTTC